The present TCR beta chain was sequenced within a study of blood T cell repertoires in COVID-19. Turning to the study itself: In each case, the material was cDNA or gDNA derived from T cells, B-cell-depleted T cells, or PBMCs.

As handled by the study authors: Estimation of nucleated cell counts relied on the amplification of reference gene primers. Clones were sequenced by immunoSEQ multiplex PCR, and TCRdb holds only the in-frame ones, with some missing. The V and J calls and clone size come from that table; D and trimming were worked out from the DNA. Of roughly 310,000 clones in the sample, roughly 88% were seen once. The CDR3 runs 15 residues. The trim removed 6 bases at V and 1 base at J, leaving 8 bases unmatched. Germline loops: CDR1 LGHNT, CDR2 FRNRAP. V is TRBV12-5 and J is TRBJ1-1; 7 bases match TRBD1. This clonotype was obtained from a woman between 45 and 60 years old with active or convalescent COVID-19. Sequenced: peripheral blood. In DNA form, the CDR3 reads TGTGCTAGTGGGCAGGGGGACACCGAGAACACTGAAGCTTTCTTT. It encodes CASGQGDTENTEAFF.